A selection of T cell receptor beta chains follows, all from one sample in a study of shared clonotypes between healthy human individuals. Produced via immunoSEQ multiplex PCR; TCRdb's table is partial and in-frame only. The repertoire holds millions of clones, with 85% to 95% as singletons. The sequencing sample was made of naive CD4+ T cells sorted from blood. The receptors shown here come from a man younger than 30 in good health. The CDR3 runs from the conserved cysteine through the conserved F or W. The order of the fields is J gene, V gene, clone size, D gene, CDR3 DNA, CDR3 protein. D genes are given only for firm matches. Clone size is shown for a subset of rows, as once, few, many or a class of expanded clone.

j_call: TRBJ1-5
v_call: TRBV2
clone_size: NA
d_call: NA
cdr3_nt: TGTGCCAGCAGTCCAACAGGGTCTGGAGCCCAGCATTTT
cdr3_aa: CASSPTGSGAQHF

j_call: TRBJ1-4
v_call: TRBV7-2
clone_size: NA
d_call: TRBD1
cdr3_nt: TGTGCCAGCAGCCCGTCAGGGGGAACTAATGAAAAACTGTTTTTT
cdr3_aa: CASSPSGGTNEKLFF

j_call: TRBJ1-5
v_call: TRBV19
clone_size: once
d_call: TRBD1
cdr3_nt: TGTGCCACCCTAGGACAGGGAACAAAGTCATATCAGCCCCAGCATTTT
cdr3_aa: CATLGQGTKSYQPQHF

j_call: TRBJ2-5
v_call: TRBV10-1
clone_size: NA
d_call: TRBD2
cdr3_nt: TGCGCCAGCAGCGATAGCGGGACCGGACAAGAGACCCAGTACTTC
cdr3_aa: CASSDSGTGQETQYF

j_call: TRBJ2-3
v_call: TRBV6-5
clone_size: NA
d_call: NA
cdr3_nt: TGTGCCAGCTGGGAGGCGGGAATGGATACGCAGTATTTT
cdr3_aa: CASWEAGMDTQYF

j_call: TRBJ2-5
v_call: TRBV30
clone_size: NA
d_call: NA
cdr3_nt: TGTGCCTTTGAACGTGGGACAAAAGAGACCCAGTACTTC
cdr3_aa: CAFERGTKETQYF

j_call: TRBJ1-1
v_call: TRBV25-1
clone_size: NA
d_call: NA
cdr3_nt: TGTGCCAGCAGTGGAATATCTGTTAGGACAGCCAAGAACACTGAAGCTTTCTTT
cdr3_aa: CASSGISVRTAKNTEAFF

j_call: TRBJ2-1
v_call: TRBV28
clone_size: NA
d_call: NA
cdr3_nt: TGTGCCAGCAGTCCACCGGACCCATACAATGAGCAGTTCTTC
cdr3_aa: CASSPPDPYNEQFF

j_call: TRBJ2-5
v_call: TRBV11-2
clone_size: NA
d_call: NA
cdr3_nt: TGTGCCAGCAGCTTAGGGGAGTCTGAGACCCAGTACTTC
cdr3_aa: CASSLGESETQYF

j_call: TRBJ1-4
v_call: TRBV10-1
clone_size: NA
d_call: NA
cdr3_nt: TGCGCCAGCAGTGAGTCGAGGGGTCGGGAAAAACTGTTTTTT
cdr3_aa: CASSESRGREKLFF

j_call: TRBJ2-7
v_call: TRBV2
clone_size: NA
d_call: NA
cdr3_nt: TGTGCCAGCAGTGAATATCTGGGGGCAATTGACGAGCAGTACTTC
cdr3_aa: CASSEYLGAIDEQYF

j_call: TRBJ2-2
v_call: TRBV5-4
clone_size: many
d_call: NA
cdr3_nt: TGTGCCAGCAGCCCTATGACTCCGAACACCGGGGAGCTGTTTTTT
cdr3_aa: CASSPMTPNTGELFF

j_call: TRBJ2-7
v_call: TRBV7-9
clone_size: once
d_call: TRBD1
cdr3_nt: TGTGCCAGCAGCTCCTTCCGGGACAGGGGTTTTTACTACGAGCAGTACTTC
cdr3_aa: CASSSFRDRGFYYEQYF

j_call: TRBJ2-3
v_call: TRBV2
clone_size: once
d_call: TRBD1
cdr3_nt: TGTGCCAGCAGAGGGGACAGGGTGGTCACAGATACGCAGTATTTT
cdr3_aa: CASRGDRVVTDTQYF

j_call: TRBJ1-1
v_call: TRBV5-1
clone_size: NA
d_call: NA
cdr3_nt: TGCGCCAGCAGCTACCAAACAGGTCCGAACACTGAAGCTTTCTTT
cdr3_aa: CASSYQTGPNTEAFF

j_call: TRBJ1-3
v_call: TRBV19
clone_size: NA
d_call: TRBD1
cdr3_nt: TGTGCCAGTAGCCAGACAGGGGGTGGAAACACCATATATTTT
cdr3_aa: CASSQTGGGNTIYF

j_call: TRBJ2-1
v_call: TRBV15
clone_size: once
d_call: NA
cdr3_nt: TGTGCCACCAGCAGGGACATACAGTTATTGAATGAGCAGCTCTTC
cdr3_aa: CATSRDIQLLNEQLF

j_call: TRBJ1-5
v_call: TRBV6-5
clone_size: NA
d_call: NA
cdr3_nt: TGTGCCAGCAGGATGGATAGCAATCAGCCCCAGCATTTT
cdr3_aa: CASRMDSNQPQHF

j_call: TRBJ1-1
v_call: TRBV19
clone_size: once
d_call: NA
cdr3_nt: TGTGCCAGTAGTATGTCGCCTTTAACATTGAACACTGAAGCTTTCTTT
cdr3_aa: CASSMSPLTLNTEAFF

j_call: TRBJ2-7
v_call: TRBV6-4
clone_size: NA
d_call: NA
cdr3_nt: TGTGCCAGCATCCTCAGCGGGTTCTACGAGCAGTACTTC
cdr3_aa: CASILSGFYEQYF

j_call: TRBJ1-1
v_call: TRBV5-4
clone_size: NA
d_call: TRBD1
cdr3_nt: TGTGCCAGCAGCCCACAGGGGGCAACTGAAGCTTTCTTT
cdr3_aa: CASSPQGATEAFF

j_call: TRBJ1-2
v_call: TRBV4-3
clone_size: NA
d_call: NA
cdr3_nt: TGCGCCAGCAGCCAAGAATTCGGGAGTACGGAGGGCTACACCTTC
cdr3_aa: CASSQEFGSTEGYTF

j_call: TRBJ1-3
v_call: TRBV7-9
clone_size: NA
d_call: NA
cdr3_nt: TGTGCCAGCAGTTCCGGGACTCTGGGAAACACCATATATTTT
cdr3_aa: CASSSGTLGNTIYF

j_call: TRBJ2-7
v_call: TRBV9
clone_size: NA
d_call: TRBD1
cdr3_nt: TGTGCCAGCAGCGTAGATCACGGACAGGGACCCTACGAGCAGTACTTC
cdr3_aa: CASSVDHGQGPYEQYF

j_call: TRBJ1-1
v_call: TRBV7-8
clone_size: NA
d_call: TRBD1
cdr3_nt: TGTGCCAGCAGCTTTGCCACAGGGGCCGCGAACACTGAAGCTTTCTTT
cdr3_aa: CASSFATGAANTEAFF

j_call: TRBJ1-2
v_call: TRBV28
clone_size: NA
d_call: NA
cdr3_nt: TGTGCCAGCAGTTTTTACCTCGGGTATGGCTACACCTTC
cdr3_aa: CASSFYLGYGYTF

j_call: TRBJ1-5
v_call: TRBV6-6
clone_size: NA
d_call: NA
cdr3_nt: TGTGCCAGCAGCCAACTAACCAATCAGCCCCAGCATTTT
cdr3_aa: CASSQLTNQPQHF

j_call: TRBJ1-2
v_call: TRBV5-1
clone_size: NA
d_call: NA
cdr3_nt: TGCGCCAGCAGCCCCGAGGGCCAGTCACAGGGCTACACCTTC
cdr3_aa: CASSPEGQSQGYTF

j_call: TRBJ2-2
v_call: TRBV13
clone_size: NA
d_call: TRBD2
cdr3_nt: TGTGCCAGCAGCTCGTTAGCGGGGGGGACCACCGGGGAGCTGTTTTTT
cdr3_aa: CASSSLAGGTTGELFF

j_call: TRBJ2-5
v_call: TRBV7-2
clone_size: once
d_call: NA
cdr3_nt: TGTGCCAGCAGCTTATCCGGGGCCCAAGAGACCCAGTACTTC
cdr3_aa: CASSLSGAQETQYF

j_call: TRBJ1-3
v_call: TRBV5-8
clone_size: NA
d_call: TRBD1
cdr3_nt: TGTGCCAGCAGCAGATTTCGGGGGACAGGGGGCTCTGGAAACACCATATATTTT
cdr3_aa: CASSRFRGTGGSGNTIYF

j_call: TRBJ2-4
v_call: TRBV4-3
clone_size: NA
d_call: NA
cdr3_nt: TGCGCCAACGAGACCAGCGGGCGGATTGTAGCCAAAAACATTCAGTACTTC
cdr3_aa: CANETSGRIVAKNIQYF

j_call: TRBJ1-2
v_call: TRBV2
clone_size: NA
d_call: NA
cdr3_nt: TGTGCCAGCAGTGCCATTACAGGGAGTTCCCTGAATGGCTACACCTTC
cdr3_aa: CASSAITGSSLNGYTF

j_call: TRBJ2-3
v_call: TRBV6-5
clone_size: NA
d_call: NA
cdr3_nt: TGTGCCAGCATCTGGGGCGATACGCAGTATTTT
cdr3_aa: CASIWGDTQYF

j_call: TRBJ2-3
v_call: TRBV11-3
clone_size: NA
d_call: NA
cdr3_nt: TGTGCCAGCAGCCCCCCCAGCGGGTGCCCCACAGATACGCAGTATTTT
cdr3_aa: CASSPPSGCPTDTQYF

j_call: TRBJ2-5
v_call: TRBV6-5
clone_size: NA
d_call: NA
cdr3_nt: TGTGCCAGCAGTCCACCGGAGACCCAGTACTTC
cdr3_aa: CASSPPETQYF

j_call: TRBJ2-7
v_call: TRBV27
clone_size: NA
d_call: TRBD2
cdr3_nt: TGTGCCAGCAGTTTTGGGACTAGCGGAACCTACGAGCAGTACTTC
cdr3_aa: CASSFGTSGTYEQYF

j_call: TRBJ1-5
v_call: TRBV19
clone_size: NA
d_call: NA
cdr3_nt: TGTGCCAGTAGTACGAAGGGACAAGGGGGAGGACAGCCCCAGCATTTT
cdr3_aa: CASSTKGQGGGQPQHF

j_call: TRBJ2-1
v_call: TRBV30
clone_size: NA
d_call: TRBD2
cdr3_nt: TGTGCCTGGAGTGGACTAGCGGGGGGAACGAGCTCCTACAATGAGCAGTTCTTC
cdr3_aa: CAWSGLAGGTSSYNEQFF

j_call: TRBJ1-2
v_call: TRBV5-8
clone_size: NA
d_call: NA
cdr3_nt: TGTGCCAGCAGCCCCGGGATAGGCAGATCCTATGGCTACACCTTC
cdr3_aa: CASSPGIGRSYGYTF

j_call: TRBJ2-7
v_call: TRBV7-2
clone_size: NA
d_call: TRBD1
cdr3_nt: TGTGCCAGCACCGGACAGGGCTCCTACGAGCAGTACTTC
cdr3_aa: CASTGQGSYEQYF

j_call: TRBJ2-3
v_call: TRBV19
clone_size: NA
d_call: NA
cdr3_nt: TGTGCCAGTAGTATCGCCCGCACAGATACGCAGTATTTT
cdr3_aa: CASSIARTDTQYF

j_call: TRBJ2-6
v_call: TRBV10-1
clone_size: NA
d_call: NA
cdr3_nt: TGCGCCACCCAGGGCCCCGGGGCCAACGTCCTGACTTTC
cdr3_aa: CATQGPGANVLTF

j_call: TRBJ2-1
v_call: TRBV29-1
clone_size: NA
d_call: NA
cdr3_nt: TGCAGCGTTGCCCCGTCGTCGGGCGAGCAGTTCTTC
cdr3_aa: CSVAPSSGEQFF

j_call: TRBJ1-6
v_call: TRBV18
clone_size: NA
d_call: NA
cdr3_nt: TGTGCCAGCTCACCCGAGGGGAATTCACCCCTCCACTTT
cdr3_aa: CASSPEGNSPLHF

j_call: TRBJ2-7
v_call: TRBV21-1
clone_size: NA
d_call: NA
cdr3_nt: TGTGCCAGCAGCACGACAGGGATGGGCTCCTACGAGCAGTACTTC
cdr3_aa: CASSTTGMGSYEQYF

j_call: TRBJ2-3
v_call: TRBV28
clone_size: NA
d_call: TRBD2
cdr3_nt: TGTGCCAGCAGCATGACTAGCGGGAGCGGCGTTAGGGCAGATACGCAGTATTTT
cdr3_aa: CASSMTSGSGVRADTQYF

j_call: TRBJ2-7
v_call: TRBV12-5
clone_size: once
d_call: TRBD2
cdr3_nt: TGTGCTAGTGGTTTCAAAGGACTAGCGGGAGGACTATCCTACGAGCAGTACTTC
cdr3_aa: CASGFKGLAGGLSYEQYF

j_call: TRBJ2-3
v_call: TRBV7-3
clone_size: NA
d_call: TRBD1
cdr3_nt: TGTGCCAGCAGCCCGAGACAGGGGACCACAGATACGCAGTATTTT
cdr3_aa: CASSPRQGTTDTQYF

j_call: TRBJ2-7
v_call: TRBV15
clone_size: NA
d_call: TRBD1
cdr3_nt: TGTGCCACCAGCAGAGGCAGGGGGAGCTCCTACGAGCAGTACTTC
cdr3_aa: CATSRGRGSSYEQYF

j_call: TRBJ1-4
v_call: TRBV5-6
clone_size: NA
d_call: TRBD1
cdr3_nt: TGTGCCAGCAGCCTTCAAGGACAGGGGTTTGTCGGCAATGAAAAACTGTTTTTT
cdr3_aa: CASSLQGQGFVGNEKLFF

j_call: TRBJ2-1
v_call: TRBV5-1
clone_size: once
d_call: TRBD2
cdr3_nt: TGCGCCAGCAGCCCGCCTAGCGGGATGTACAATGAGCAGTTCTTC
cdr3_aa: CASSPPSGMYNEQFF

j_call: TRBJ1-6
v_call: TRBV30
clone_size: NA
d_call: TRBD1
cdr3_nt: TGTGCCTGGAGCCTAGACAGGGGCGCGTATTCACCCCTCCACTTT
cdr3_aa: CAWSLDRGAYSPLHF

j_call: TRBJ2-7
v_call: TRBV6-6
clone_size: NA
d_call: TRBD1
cdr3_nt: TGTGCCAGCAGCCCCGCGACAGGGGTGGGAGAGCAGTACTTC
cdr3_aa: CASSPATGVGEQYF

j_call: TRBJ2-7
v_call: TRBV5-4
clone_size: NA
d_call: TRBD2
cdr3_nt: TGTGCCAGCAGCCGGGGGGGCCCCGAGCAGTACTTC
cdr3_aa: CASSRGGPEQYF